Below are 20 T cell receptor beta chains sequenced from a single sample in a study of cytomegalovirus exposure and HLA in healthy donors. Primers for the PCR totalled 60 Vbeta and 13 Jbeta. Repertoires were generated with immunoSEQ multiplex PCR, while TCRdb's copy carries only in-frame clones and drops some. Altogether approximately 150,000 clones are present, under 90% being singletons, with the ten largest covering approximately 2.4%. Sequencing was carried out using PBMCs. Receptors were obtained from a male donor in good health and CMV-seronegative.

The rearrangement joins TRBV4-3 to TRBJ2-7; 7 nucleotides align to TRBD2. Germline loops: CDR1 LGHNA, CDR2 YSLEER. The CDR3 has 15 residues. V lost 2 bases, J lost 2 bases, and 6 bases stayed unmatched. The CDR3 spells CASSQKSGTTYEQYF. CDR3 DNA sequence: TGCGCCAGCAGCCAAAAGAGCGGGACGACCTACGAGCAGTACTTC.

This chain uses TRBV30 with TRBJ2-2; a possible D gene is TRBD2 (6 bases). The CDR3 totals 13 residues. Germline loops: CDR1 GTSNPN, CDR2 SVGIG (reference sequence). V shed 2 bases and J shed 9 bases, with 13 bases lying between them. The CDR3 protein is CAWSLRGGRELFF. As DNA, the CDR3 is TGTGCCTGGAGTCTGCGGGGCGGAAGGGAGCTGTTTTTT. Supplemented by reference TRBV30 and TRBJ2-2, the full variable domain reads SQTIHQWPATLVQPVGSPLSLECTVEGTSNPNLYWYRQAAGRGLQLLFYSVGIGQISSEVPQNLSASRPQDRQFILSSKKLLLSDSGFYLCAWSLRGGRELFFGEGSRLTVL.

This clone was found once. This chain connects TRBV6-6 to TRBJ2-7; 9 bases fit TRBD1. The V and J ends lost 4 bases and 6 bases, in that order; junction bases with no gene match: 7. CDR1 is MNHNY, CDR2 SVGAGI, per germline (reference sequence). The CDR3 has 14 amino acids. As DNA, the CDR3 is TGTGCCAGCAGTTCCGAGGGACAGGGAGTCGAGCAGTACTTC. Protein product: CASSSEGQGVEQYF.

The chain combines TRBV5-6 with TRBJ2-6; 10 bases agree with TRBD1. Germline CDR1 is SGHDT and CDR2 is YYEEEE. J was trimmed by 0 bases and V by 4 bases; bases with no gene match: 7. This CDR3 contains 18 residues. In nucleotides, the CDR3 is TGTGCCAGCAGCCCGGGGACAGGGGATTTCTCTGGGGCCAACGTCCTGACTTTC. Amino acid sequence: CASSPGTGDFSGANVLTF.

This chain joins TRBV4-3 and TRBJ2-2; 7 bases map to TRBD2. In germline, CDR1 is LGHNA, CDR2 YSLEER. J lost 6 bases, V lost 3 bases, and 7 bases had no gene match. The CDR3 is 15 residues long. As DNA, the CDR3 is TGCGCCAGCAGCCATCGAGGGACTACCCCCGGGGAGCTGTTTTTT. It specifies CASSHRGTTPGELFF.

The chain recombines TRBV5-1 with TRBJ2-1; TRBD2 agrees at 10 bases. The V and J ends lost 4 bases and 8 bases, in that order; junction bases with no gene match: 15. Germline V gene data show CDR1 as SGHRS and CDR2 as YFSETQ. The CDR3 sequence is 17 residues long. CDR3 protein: CASSLLPGSGRGDEQFF. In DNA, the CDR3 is TGCGCCAGCAGCCTCCTCCCAGGGAGCGGGAGGGGGGATGAGCAGTTCTTC.

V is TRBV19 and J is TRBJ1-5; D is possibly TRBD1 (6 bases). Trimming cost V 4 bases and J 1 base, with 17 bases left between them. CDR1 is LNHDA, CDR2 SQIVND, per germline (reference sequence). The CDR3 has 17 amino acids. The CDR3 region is CASSRYLQGISNQPQHF. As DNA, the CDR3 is TGTGCCAGTAGTAGGTATCTACAGGGTATAAGCAATCAGCCCCAGCATTTT. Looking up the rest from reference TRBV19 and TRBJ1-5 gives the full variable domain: DGGITQSPKYLFRKEGQNVTLSCEQNLNHDAMYWYRQDPGQGLRLIYYSQIVNDFQKGDIAEGYSVSREKKESFPLTVTSAQKNPTAFYLCASSRYLQGISNQPQHFGDGTRLSIL.

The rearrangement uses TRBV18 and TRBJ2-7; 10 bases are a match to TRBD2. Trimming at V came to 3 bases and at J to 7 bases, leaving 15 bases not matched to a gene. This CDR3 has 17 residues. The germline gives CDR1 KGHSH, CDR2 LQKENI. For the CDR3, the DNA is TGTGCCAGCTCACCCCGTTATATGAGCGGGAGGGCGATAGAGCAGTACTTC. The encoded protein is CASSPRYMSGRAIEQYF.

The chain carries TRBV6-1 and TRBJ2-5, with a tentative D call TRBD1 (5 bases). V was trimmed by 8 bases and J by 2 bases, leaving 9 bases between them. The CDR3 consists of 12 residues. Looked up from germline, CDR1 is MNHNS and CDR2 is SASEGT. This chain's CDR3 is CASCRGQETQYF. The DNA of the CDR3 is TGTGCCAGCTGTAGGGGACAAGAGACCCAGTACTTC.

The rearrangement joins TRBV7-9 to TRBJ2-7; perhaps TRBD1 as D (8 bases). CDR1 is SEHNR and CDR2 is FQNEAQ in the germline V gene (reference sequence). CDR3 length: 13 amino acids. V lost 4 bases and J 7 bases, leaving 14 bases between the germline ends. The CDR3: CASSSSQGGEQYF. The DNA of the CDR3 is TGTGCCAGCAGCTCGTCACAGGGGGGGGAGCAGTACTTC.

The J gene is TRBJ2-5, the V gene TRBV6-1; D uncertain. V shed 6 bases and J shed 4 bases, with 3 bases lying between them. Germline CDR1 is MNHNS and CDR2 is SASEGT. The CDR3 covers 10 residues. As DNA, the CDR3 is TGTGCCAGCAGGAGAGAGACCCAGTACTTC. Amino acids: CASRRETQYF.

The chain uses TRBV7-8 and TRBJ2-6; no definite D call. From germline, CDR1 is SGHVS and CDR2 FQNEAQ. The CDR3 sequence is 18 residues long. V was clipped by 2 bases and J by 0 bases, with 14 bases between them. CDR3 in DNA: TGTGCCAGCAGCTTACCGCTTCGAGGCACCTCTGGGGCCAACGTCCTGACTTTC. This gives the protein CASSLPLRGTSGANVLTF.

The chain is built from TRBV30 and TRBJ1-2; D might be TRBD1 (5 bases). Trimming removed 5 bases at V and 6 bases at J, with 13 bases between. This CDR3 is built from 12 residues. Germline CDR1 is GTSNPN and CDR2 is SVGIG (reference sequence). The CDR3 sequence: CAWASNRNGYTF. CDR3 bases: TGTGCCTGGGCTAGTAACAGGAATGGCTACACCTTC.

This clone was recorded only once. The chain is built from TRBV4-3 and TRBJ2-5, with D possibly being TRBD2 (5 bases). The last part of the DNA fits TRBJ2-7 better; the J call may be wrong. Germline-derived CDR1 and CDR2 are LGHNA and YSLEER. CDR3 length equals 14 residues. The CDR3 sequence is CASSQDGEMGEQYF. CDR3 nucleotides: TGCGCCAGCAGCCAAGATGGGGAGATGGGCGAGCAGTACTTC.

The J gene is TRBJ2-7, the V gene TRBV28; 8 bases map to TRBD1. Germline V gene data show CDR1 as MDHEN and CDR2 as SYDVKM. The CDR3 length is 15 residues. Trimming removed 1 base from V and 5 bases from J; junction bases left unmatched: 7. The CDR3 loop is CASSLFQGASDEQYF. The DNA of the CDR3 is TGTGCCAGCAGTTTATTTCAGGGGGCAAGCGACGAGCAGTACTTC.

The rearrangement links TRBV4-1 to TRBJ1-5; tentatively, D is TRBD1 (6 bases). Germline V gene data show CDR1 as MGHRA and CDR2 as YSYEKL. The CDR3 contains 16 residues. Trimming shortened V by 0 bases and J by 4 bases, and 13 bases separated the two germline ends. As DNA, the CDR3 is TGCGCCAGCAGCCAAGATTTTACAGGGTATAATCAGCCCCAGCATTTT. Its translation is CASSQDFTGYNQPQHF.

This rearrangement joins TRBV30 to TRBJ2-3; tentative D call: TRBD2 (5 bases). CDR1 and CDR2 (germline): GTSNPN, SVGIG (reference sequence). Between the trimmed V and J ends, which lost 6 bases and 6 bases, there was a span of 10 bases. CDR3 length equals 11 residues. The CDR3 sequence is CACPRRDTQYF. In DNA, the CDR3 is TGTGCCTGTCCAAGGAGGGATACGCAGTATTTT.

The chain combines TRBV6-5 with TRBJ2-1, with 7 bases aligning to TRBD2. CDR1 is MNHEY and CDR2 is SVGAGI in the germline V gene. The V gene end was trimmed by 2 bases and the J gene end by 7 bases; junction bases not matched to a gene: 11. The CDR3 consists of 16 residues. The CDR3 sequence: CASSYRLVGTTNEQFF. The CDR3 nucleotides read TGTGCCAGCAGTTACCGACTAGTCGGGACTACTAATGAGCAGTTCTTC.

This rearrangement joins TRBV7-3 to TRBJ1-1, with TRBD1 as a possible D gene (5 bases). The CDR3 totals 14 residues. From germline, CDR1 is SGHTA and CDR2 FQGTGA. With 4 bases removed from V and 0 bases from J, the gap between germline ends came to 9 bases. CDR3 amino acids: CASSSTGMNTEAFF. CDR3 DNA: TGTGCCAGCAGCTCCACAGGAATGAACACTGAAGCTTTCTTT.

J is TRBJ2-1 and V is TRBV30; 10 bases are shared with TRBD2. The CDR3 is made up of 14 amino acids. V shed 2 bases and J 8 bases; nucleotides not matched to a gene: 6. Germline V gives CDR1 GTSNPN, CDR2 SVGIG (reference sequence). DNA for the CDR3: TGTGCCTGGAGTTCAGCGGGAGGGTCCGATGAGCAGTTCTTC. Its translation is CAWSSAGGSDEQFF.